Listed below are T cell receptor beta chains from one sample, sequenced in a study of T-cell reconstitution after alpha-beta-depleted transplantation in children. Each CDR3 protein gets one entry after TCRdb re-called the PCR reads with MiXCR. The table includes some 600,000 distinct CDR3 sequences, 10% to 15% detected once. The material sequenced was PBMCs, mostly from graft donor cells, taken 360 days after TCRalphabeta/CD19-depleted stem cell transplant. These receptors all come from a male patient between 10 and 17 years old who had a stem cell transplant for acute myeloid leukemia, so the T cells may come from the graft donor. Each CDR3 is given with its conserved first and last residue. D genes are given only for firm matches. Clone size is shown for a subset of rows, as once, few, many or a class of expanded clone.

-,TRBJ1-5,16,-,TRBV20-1,TGCAGTGCTAGAGCCATACAAGGCTTTCGCAATCAGCCCCAGCATTTT,CSARAIQGFRNQPQHF
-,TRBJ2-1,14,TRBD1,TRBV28,TGTGCCAGCAGTACCCGACAGGGAACGAATGAGCAGTTCTTC,CASSTRQGTNEQFF
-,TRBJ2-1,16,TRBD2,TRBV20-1,TGCAGTGCTAGGGGTTTTGGACTAGCGGATGTGAATGAGCAGTTCTTC,CSARGFGLADVNEQFF
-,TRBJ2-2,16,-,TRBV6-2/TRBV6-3,TGTGCCAGCAGTTACCCTGGGCAGGTGAACACCGGGGAGCTGTTTTTT,CASSYPGQVNTGELFF
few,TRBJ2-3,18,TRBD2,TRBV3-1,TGTGCCAGCAGCCCAGGGACTAGCGGGAGGGGCCGGACAGATACGCAGTATTTT,CASSPGTSGRGRTDTQYF
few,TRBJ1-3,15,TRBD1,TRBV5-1,TGCGCCAGCAGCTTGGATGGGACAGCAGGAAACACCATATATTTT,CASSLDGTAGNTIYF
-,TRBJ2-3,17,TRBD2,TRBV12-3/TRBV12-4,TGTGCCAGCAGTCCCCACCTTAGCGGGAGGAACACAGATACGCAGTATTTT,CASSPHLSGRNTDTQYF
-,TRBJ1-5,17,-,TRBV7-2,TGTGCCAGCAGCCTCGAGGGGGGCAGGAGAGGCAATCAGCCCCAGCATTTT,CASSLEGGRRGNQPQHF
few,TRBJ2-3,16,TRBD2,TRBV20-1,TGCAGTGCTAGAGATCGGGACTACTCTCCTAAAGATACGCAGTATTTT,CSARDRDYSPKDTQYF
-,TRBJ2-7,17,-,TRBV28,TGTGCCAGCAGTTTGGTGCCCCCGGGGCGGATCTCCTACGAGCAGTACTTC,CASSLVPPGRISYEQYF
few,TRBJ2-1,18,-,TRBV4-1,TGCGCCAGCAGCCAAGATCCGAAAAAGTACAGGCCCAGCAATGAGCAGTTCTTC,CASSQDPKKYRPSNEQFF
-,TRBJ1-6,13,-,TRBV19,TGTGCCAGTAGTGTCACAGGAGAATCACCCCTCCACTTT,CASSVTGESPLHF
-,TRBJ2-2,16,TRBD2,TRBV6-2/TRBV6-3,TGTGCCAGCCGGGGAAGCGGGACCTCCGGGGCCGGGGAGCTGTTTTTT,CASRGSGTSGAGELFF
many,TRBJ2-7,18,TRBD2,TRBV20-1,TGCAGTGCTAGAGGAGGACGGCGGACTAGCGGGACATCCTACGAGCAGTACTTC,CSARGGRRTSGTSYEQYF
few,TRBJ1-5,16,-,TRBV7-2,TGTGCCAGCAGCTTAAATTCCGGGACTGAAAATCAGCCCCAGCATTTT,CASSLNSGTENQPQHF
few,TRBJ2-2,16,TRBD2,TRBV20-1,TGCAGTGCTAGAGGAGGCCGCGGGAGGGCCGCCGGGGAGCTGTTTTTT,CSARGGRGRAAGELFF
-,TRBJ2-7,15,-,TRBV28,TGTGCCAGCAGCAGAACCAGGCAGCCCTCCTACGAGCAGTACTTC,CASSRTRQPSYEQYF
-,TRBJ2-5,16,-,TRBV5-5,TGTGCCAGCAGCGCGTTCATAACAGGGCTAAGGGAGACCCAGTACTTC,CASSAFITGLRETQYF
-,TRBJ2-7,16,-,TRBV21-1,TGTGCCAGCAGCGCTTCGACCGACAAACGATCCTACGAGCAGTACTTC,CASSASTDKRSYEQYF
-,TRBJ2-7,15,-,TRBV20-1,TGCAGTGCTAGAGAGATTAGCGCTTACTCCTACGAGCAGTACTTC,CSAREISAYSYEQYF
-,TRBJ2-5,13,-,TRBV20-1,TGCAGTGCTCCCAGGGTTATTCAAGAGACCCAGTACTTC,CSAPRVIQETQYF
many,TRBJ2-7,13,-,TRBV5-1,TGCGCCAGCAGCTTCGGACTACTCTACGAGCAGTACTTC,CASSFGLLYEQYF
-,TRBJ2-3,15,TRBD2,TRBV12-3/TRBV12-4,TGTGCCAGCAGAGACCGGCGGGAGGGCACAGATACGCAGTATTTT,CASRDRREGTDTQYF
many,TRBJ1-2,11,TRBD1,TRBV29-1,TGCAGCATACAGACAGGGACGGGCTACACCTTC,CSIQTGTGYTF
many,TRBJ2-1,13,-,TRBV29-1,TGCAGCGTTGAACGGGAAACCTACAATGAGCAGTTCTTC,CSVERETYNEQFF
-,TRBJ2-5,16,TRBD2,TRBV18,TGTGCCAGCTCACCCTCTCTAGCGGGACCACAAGAGACCCAGTACTTC,CASSPSLAGPQETQYF
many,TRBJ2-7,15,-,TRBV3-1,TGTGCCAGCAGCCAAGAATTCGGGAGTGGCTACGAGCAGTACTTC,CASSQEFGSGYEQYF